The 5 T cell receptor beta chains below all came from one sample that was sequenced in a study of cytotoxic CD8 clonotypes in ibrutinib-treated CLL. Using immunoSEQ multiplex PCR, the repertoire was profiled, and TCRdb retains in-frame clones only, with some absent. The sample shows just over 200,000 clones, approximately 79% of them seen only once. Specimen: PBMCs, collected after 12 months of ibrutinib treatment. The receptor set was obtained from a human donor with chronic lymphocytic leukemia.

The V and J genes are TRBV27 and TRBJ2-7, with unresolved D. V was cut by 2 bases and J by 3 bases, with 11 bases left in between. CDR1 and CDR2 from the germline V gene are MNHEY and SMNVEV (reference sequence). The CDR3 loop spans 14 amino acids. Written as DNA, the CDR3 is TGTGCCAGCAGTTTAACTTGGACGGACTACGAGCAGTACTTC. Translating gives CASSLTWTDYEQYF.

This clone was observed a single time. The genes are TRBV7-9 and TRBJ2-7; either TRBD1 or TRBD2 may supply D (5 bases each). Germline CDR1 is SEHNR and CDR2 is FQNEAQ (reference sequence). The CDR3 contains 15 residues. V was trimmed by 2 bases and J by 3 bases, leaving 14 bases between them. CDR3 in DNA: TGTGCCAGCAGCTTATTTGGGAGTGGGGGCTACGAGCAGTACTTC. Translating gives CASSLFGSGGYEQYF. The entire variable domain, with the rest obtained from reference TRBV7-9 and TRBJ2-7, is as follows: DTGVSQNPRHKITKRGQNVTFRCDPISEHNRLYWYRQTLGQGPEFLTYFQNEAQLEKSRLLSDRFSAERPKGSFSTLEIQRTEQGDSAMYLCASSLFGSGGYEQYFGPGTRLTVT.

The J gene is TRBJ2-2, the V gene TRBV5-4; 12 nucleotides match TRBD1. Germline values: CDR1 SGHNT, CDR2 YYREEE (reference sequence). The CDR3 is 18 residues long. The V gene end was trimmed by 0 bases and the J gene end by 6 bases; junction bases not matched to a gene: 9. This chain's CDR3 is CASSLGLRDRGLPGELFF. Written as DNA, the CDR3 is TGTGCCAGCAGCTTGGGGCTCCGGGACAGGGGGCTCCCCGGGGAGCTGTTTTTT.

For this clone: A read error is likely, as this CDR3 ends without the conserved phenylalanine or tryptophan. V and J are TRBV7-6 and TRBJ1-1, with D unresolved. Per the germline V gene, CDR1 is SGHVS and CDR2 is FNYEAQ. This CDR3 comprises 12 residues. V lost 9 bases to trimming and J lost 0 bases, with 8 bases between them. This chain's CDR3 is CASRGMNTEAFS. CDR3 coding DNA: TGTGCCAGTCGGGGAATGAACACTGAAGCTTTCTCT.

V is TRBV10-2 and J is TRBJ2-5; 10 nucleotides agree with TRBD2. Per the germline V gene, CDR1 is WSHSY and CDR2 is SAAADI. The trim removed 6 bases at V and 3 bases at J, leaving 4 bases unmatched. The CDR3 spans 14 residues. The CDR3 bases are TGCGCCAGCAGGTACCTAGCGGGGGAAGAGACCCAGTACTTC. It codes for CASRYLAGEETQYF.